This entry is about one T cell receptor beta chain. Its matching antigen is unknown. Libraries were prepared by immunoSEQ multiplex PCR; TCRdb keeps only in-frame clonotypes and omits some of them. The table has 70,000 to 80,000 clones, around 87% seen once. J lost 4 bases, V lost 5 bases, and 3 bases had no gene match. This CDR3 region has 13 residues. Germline V lookup: CDR1 LNHDA, CDR2 SQIVND (reference sequence). The data derive from a study of OX40 agonist ivuxolimab in advanced cancers. Across the whole study: Patient treatment consisted of intravenous ivuxolimab administration every 2 weeks at 0.01 to 10 mg/kg. Enrollees could have had prior anti-PD-1, anti-PD-L1 or anti-CTLA-4 therapy, which 40% had received.

General study results and limits: At 0.1 to 3.0 mg/kg and by week 6, clonal expansion occurred in CD4+ and CD8+ blood T cells.

Material: CD4+ or CD8+ T cells sorted from blood, obtained in a trial of the OX40 agonist ivuxolimab. The TCR originated in an adult with an advanced solid tumor such as melanoma, head and neck, liver or kidney cancer. The rearrangement links TRBV19 to TRBJ2-5; 8 bases line up with TRBD1. The CDR3 protein is CASSPGQGETQYF. CDR3 nucleotide sequence: TGTGCCAGTAGTCCCGGACAGGGAGAGACCCAGTACTTC.